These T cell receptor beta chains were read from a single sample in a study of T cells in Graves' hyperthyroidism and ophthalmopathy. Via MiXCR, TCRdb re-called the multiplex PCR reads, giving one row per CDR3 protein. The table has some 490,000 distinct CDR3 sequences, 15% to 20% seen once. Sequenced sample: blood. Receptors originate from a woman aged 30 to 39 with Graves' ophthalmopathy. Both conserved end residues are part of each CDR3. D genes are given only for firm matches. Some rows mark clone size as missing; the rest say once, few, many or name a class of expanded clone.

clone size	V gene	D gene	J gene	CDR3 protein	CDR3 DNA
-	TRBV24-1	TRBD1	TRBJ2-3	CATSDPGQGASTDTQYF	TGTGCCACCAGTGACCCCGGACAGGGGGCTAGCACAGATACGCAGTATTTT
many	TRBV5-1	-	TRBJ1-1	CASSLDQGENTEAFF	TGCGCCAGCAGCTTGGATCAGGGCGAGAACACTGAAGCTTTCTTT
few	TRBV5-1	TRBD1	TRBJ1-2	CASSDGTGGGYTF	TGCGCCAGCAGCGACGGGACAGGGGGCGGCTACACCTTC
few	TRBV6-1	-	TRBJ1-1	CASSEAEGWTEAFF	TGTGCCAGCAGTGAAGCGGAGGGGTGGACTGAAGCTTTCTTT
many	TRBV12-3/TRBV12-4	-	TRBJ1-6	CASSLSTEHSPLHF	TGTGCCAGCAGTTTATCTACAGAACATTCACCCCTCCACTTT
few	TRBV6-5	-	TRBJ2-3	CASSYSLGADTQYF	TGTGCCAGCAGTTACTCACTAGGGGCAGATACGCAGTATTTT
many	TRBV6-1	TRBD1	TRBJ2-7	CASSYARGSDEQYF	TGTGCCAGCAGTTACGCCAGGGGGAGTGACGAGCAGTACTTC
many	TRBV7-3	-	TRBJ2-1	CASTPKTTNEQFF	TGTGCCAGCACCCCCAAGACCACCAATGAGCAGTTCTTC
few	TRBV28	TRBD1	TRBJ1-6	CATQRDSSYNSPLHF	TGTGCCACCCAGAGGGACAGCTCCTATAATTCACCCCTCCACTTT
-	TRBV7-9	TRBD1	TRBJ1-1	CASSPERTGLEAFF	TGTGCCAGCAGCCCGGAAAGGACAGGCCTAGAAGCTTTCTTT
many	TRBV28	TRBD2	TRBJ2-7	CASTSLPGTRGSEQYF	TGTGCCAGCACCTCACTTCCCGGGACTAGAGGCTCCGAGCAGTACTTC
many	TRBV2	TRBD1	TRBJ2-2	CASMDRTNTGELFF	TGTGCCAGCATGGACAGGACGAACACCGGGGAGCTGTTTTTT
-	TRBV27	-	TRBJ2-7	CASSPTVFLNEQYF	TGTGCCAGCAGCCCGACAGTTTTTCTCAACGAGCAGTACTTC
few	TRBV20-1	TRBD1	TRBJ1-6	CSATGTGDNSPLHF	TGCAGTGCTACCGGGACAGGGGACAATTCACCCCTCCACTTT
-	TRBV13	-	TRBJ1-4	CASSTNLGVNEKLFF	TGTGCCAGCAGCACGAACCTCGGGGTAAACGAAAAACTGTTTTTT
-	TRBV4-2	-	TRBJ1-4	CASSREGRANEKLFF	TGTGCCAGCAGCCGAGAGGGGAGAGCTAATGAAAAACTGTTTTTT
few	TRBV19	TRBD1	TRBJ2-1	CASNRQGRDEQFF	TGTGCCAGTAACAGACAGGGGAGAGATGAGCAGTTCTTC
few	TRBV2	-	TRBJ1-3	CASSWRALSGNTIYF	TGTGCCAGCAGTTGGAGGGCCCTCTCTGGAAACACCATATATTTT
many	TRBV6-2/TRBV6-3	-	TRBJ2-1	CASTPGASYNEQFF	TGTGCCAGCACCCCCGGGGCGTCCTACAATGAGCAGTTCTTC
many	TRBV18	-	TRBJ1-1	CASSRDSGGIMAFF	TGTGCCAGCTCGCGTGACAGTGGGGGGATAATGGCTTTCTTT
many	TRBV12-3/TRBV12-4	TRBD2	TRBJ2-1	CASSPGLAGSNEQFF	TGTGCCAGCTCACCGGGACTAGCGGGCAGCAATGAGCAGTTCTTC
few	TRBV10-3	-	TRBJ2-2	CAITGTAKTGELFF	TGTGCCATCACGGGGACGGCAAAGACCGGGGAGCTGTTTTTT
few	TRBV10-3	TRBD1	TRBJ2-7	CAISDRTGYSEQYF	TGTGCCATCAGTGACCGGACAGGGTATTCCGAGCAGTACTTC
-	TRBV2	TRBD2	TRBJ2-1	CASRAGTSGLGNEQFF	TGTGCCAGCAGGGCCGGGACTAGCGGACTTGGGAATGAGCAGTTCTTC
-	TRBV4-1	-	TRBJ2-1	CASSQDGRDNEQFF	TGCGCCAGCAGCCAAGACGGCAGAGACAATGAGCAGTTCTTC
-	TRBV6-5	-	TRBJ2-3	CASSYAEDTQYF	TGTGCCAGCAGTTACGCCGAAGATACGCAGTATTTT
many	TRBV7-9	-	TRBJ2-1	CASSLWTDYNEQFF	TGTGCCAGCAGCCTTTGGACAGATTACAATGAGCAGTTCTTC
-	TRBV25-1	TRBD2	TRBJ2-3	CASSDSRDYLDTQYF	TGTGCCAGCAGTGATTCCCGGGACTACTTAGATACGCAGTATTTT
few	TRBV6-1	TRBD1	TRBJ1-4	CASSEADRVANEKLFF	TGTGCCAGCAGTGAAGCGGACAGGGTCGCTAATGAAAAACTGTTTTTT
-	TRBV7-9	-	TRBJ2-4	CASSPGPTRENIQYF	TGTGCCAGCAGCCCTGGCCCGACTAGGGAAAACATTCAGTACTTC
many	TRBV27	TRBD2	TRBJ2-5	CASSLSALAGRQETQYF	TGTGCCAGCAGTTTATCGGCACTAGCGGGGCGCCAAGAGACCCAGTACTTC
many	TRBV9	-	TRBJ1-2	CASSVRDSHYGYTF	TGTGCCAGCAGCGTCCGGGACTCACACTATGGCTACACCTTC
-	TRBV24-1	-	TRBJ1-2	CATSDPLSRGAGGYTF	TGTGCCACCAGTGATCCTTTGAGCCGAGGGGCCGGCGGCTACACCTTC
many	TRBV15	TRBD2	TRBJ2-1	CATSRGLAEYNEQFF	TGTGCCACCAGCAGGGGACTAGCGGAATACAATGAGCAGTTCTTC
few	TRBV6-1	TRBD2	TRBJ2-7	CASGGGWTSGLSEQYF	TGTGCCAGCGGGGGGGGTTGGACTAGCGGGCTAAGCGAGCAGTACTTC
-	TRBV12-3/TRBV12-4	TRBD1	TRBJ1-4	CASSPQGGSNEKLFF	TGTGCCAGCAGCCCACAGGGGGGGTCTAATGAAAAACTGTTTTTT
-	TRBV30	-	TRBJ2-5	CAWEPRVVGETQYF	TGTGCCTGGGAACCTAGGGTAGTTGGAGAGACCCAGTACTTC
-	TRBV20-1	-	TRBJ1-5	CSARAPTDQPQHF	TGCAGTGCTAGAGCCCCTACGGATCAGCCCCAGCATTTT
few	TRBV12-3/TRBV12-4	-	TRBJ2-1	CASSKSAYNEQFF	TGTGCCAGCAGCAAATCTGCCTACAATGAGCAGTTCTTC
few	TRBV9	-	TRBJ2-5	CASSDNQETQYF	TGTGCCAGCAGCGACAACCAAGAGACCCAGTACTTC
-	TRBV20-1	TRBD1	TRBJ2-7	CSGESTGGYEQYF	TGCAGTGGGGAATCGACAGGGGGCTACGAGCAGTACTTC
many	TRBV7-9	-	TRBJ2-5	CASSGASAQETQYF	TGTGCCAGCAGCGGGGCTAGCGCACAAGAGACCCAGTACTTC
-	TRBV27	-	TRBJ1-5	CASSSHSGPVGQPQHF	TGTGCCAGCAGTTCCCATTCGGGCCCGGTGGGGCAGCCCCAGCATTTT
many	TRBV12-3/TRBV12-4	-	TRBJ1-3	CASSTDSLYTDSGNTIYF	TGTGCCAGCAGTACGGACAGCCTGTATACCGACTCTGGAAACACCATATATTTT
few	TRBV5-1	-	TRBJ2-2	CASSFGARADTGELFF	TGCGCCAGCAGCTTTGGAGCGAGGGCGGACACCGGGGAGCTGTTTTTT
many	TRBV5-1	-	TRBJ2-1	CASSVGEGVSMDDEQFF	TGCGCCAGCAGCGTTGGGGAGGGGGTTAGCATGGACGATGAGCAGTTCTTC
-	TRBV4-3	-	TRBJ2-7	CASSQDLGAGYEQYF	TGCGCCAGCAGCCAAGATCTTGGGGCCGGATACGAGCAGTACTTC
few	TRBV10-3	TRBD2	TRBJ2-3	CAITAGASDTQYF	TGTGCCATCACGGCGGGAGCATCAGATACGCAGTATTTT
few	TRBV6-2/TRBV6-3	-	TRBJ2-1	CASTLLRLQAGNEQFF	TGTGCCAGCACCCTACTACGACTTCAGGCCGGCAATGAGCAGTTCTTC
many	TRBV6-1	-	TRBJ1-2	CASSTDSARGGYTF	TGTGCCAGCAGTACTGACAGTGCGCGGGGTGGCTACACCTTC
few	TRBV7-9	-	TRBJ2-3	CASSTSGVNTQYF	TGTGCCAGCAGTACCTCCGGCGTCAATACGCAGTATTTT